This T cell receptor beta chain was sequenced during a study of glioma-infiltrating T cells. Study as a whole: Before surgery, glioma patients received dexamethasone for at most six days. Study-level results: Patients with low tissue-blood divergence carried a signature set of shared blood CDR3 motifs.

The iRepertoire nested amplicon-rescue multiplex PCR amplified TCR alpha and beta CDR3s from RNA. TCRdb reprocessed the multiplex PCR reads via MiXCR and lists one record per CDR3 protein. The table lists 300,000 to 450,000 distinct CDR3 sequences, roughly 41% of them singletons. The CDR3 consists of 13 residues. Germline values: CDR1 MNHEY, CDR2 SVGEGT. V lost 3 bases to trimming and J lost 8 bases, with 11 bases between them. Concerning this clonotype itself: Antigen specificity is unknown. This could be a read error, since a much larger clone is one nucleotide away.

This rearrangement joins TRBV6-2 or TRBV6-3 to TRBJ2-1; D unclear. The sequenced material came from glioma tissue, nonneoplastic brain tissue, or PBMCs (not recorded which). This receptor was identified in a human donor with low-grade glioma or glioblastoma, undergoing nonglioma brain surgery, or in good health (not recorded which). CDR3 region: CASSYMQLDEQFF. DNA for the CDR3: TGTGCCAGCAGTTATATGCAGTTAGATGAGCAGTTCTTC.